These T cell receptor beta chains were read from a single sample in a study of response to subunit inactivated influenza vaccine. TCRdb itself ran the RT-PCR reads through MiXCR, one entry per CDR3 protein. In the table there are about 540,000 distinct CDR3 sequences, under 25% of which are singletons. These data also formed part of another study, on T cells expressing NK-cell markers.

Source: CD4+ T cells sorted from PBMCs, taken 11 to 12 days after vaccination. The receptor source for this set is a man between 50 and 59 years old who received an inactivated influenza vaccine. Each CDR3 is given with its conserved first and last residue. D genes are given only for firm matches. Rows may omit the clone size; those that give it use once, few, many or a size class.

CDR3aa: CASRGTVLEQYF; CDR3nt: TGTGCCAGCAGGGGGACGGTACTCGAGCAGTACTTC; v_gene: TRBV28; d_gene: .; abundance: .; j_gene: TRBJ2-7
CDR3aa: CSPMAGKQETQYF; CDR3nt: TGCAGCCCCATGGCCGGGAAACAAGAGACCCAGTACTTC; v_gene: TRBV20-1; d_gene: .; abundance: few; j_gene: TRBJ2-5
CDR3aa: CASTPIRGGYSYEQYF; CDR3nt: TGTGCCAGCACCCCTATCCGGGGCGGATACTCCTACGAGCAGTACTTC; v_gene: TRBV6-2/TRBV6-3; d_gene: .; abundance: .; j_gene: TRBJ2-7
CDR3aa: CASSYSRTRYEQYF; CDR3nt: TGTGCCAGCAGTTACTCCCGGACAAGATACGAGCAGTACTTC; v_gene: TRBV6-5; d_gene: .; abundance: .; j_gene: TRBJ2-7
CDR3aa: CSARDVDRVNSPLHF; CDR3nt: TGCAGTGCTAGAGACGTAGACAGGGTCAATTCACCCCTCCACTTT; v_gene: TRBV20-1; d_gene: TRBD1; abundance: few; j_gene: TRBJ1-6
CDR3aa: CASSQGATETQYF; CDR3nt: TGTGCCAGCAGCCAAGGAGCGACGGAGACCCAGTACTTC; v_gene: TRBV14; d_gene: .; abundance: .; j_gene: TRBJ2-5
CDR3aa: CASRGAGAAYNEQFF; CDR3nt: TGTGCCAGCAGAGGAGCGGGGGCTGCCTACAATGAGCAGTTCTTC; v_gene: TRBV28; d_gene: TRBD2; abundance: few; j_gene: TRBJ2-1
CDR3aa: CASSFRGINTGELFF; CDR3nt: TGTGCCAGCAGTTTCCGGGGGATAAACACCGGGGAGCTGTTTTTT; v_gene: TRBV12-3/TRBV12-4; d_gene: .; abundance: .; j_gene: TRBJ2-2
CDR3aa: CASSLGGGQGLEETQYF; CDR3nt: TGTGCCAGCAGTTTAGGGGGGGGACAGGGGCTGGAAGAGACCCAGTACTTC; v_gene: TRBV28; d_gene: TRBD1; abundance: once; j_gene: TRBJ2-5
CDR3aa: CAWGVGETHYF; CDR3nt: TGTGCCTGGGGGGTAGGGGAGACCCACTACTTC; v_gene: TRBV30; d_gene: .; abundance: .; j_gene: TRBJ2-5
CDR3aa: CASSRLQGRRLSF; CDR3nt: TGTGCCAGCAGCCGATTACAGGGCCGAAGGTTGAGTTTC; v_gene: TRBV12-3/TRBV12-4; d_gene: .; abundance: .; j_gene: TRBJ2-1
CDR3aa: CASSRTRPLSGNTIYF; CDR3nt: TGTGCCAGCAGCCGAACGCGACCGCTCTCTGGAAACACCATATATTTT; v_gene: TRBV7-2; d_gene: .; abundance: few; j_gene: TRBJ1-3
CDR3aa: CASSPESGIRGSGANVLTF; CDR3nt: TGCGCCAGCAGCCCAGAGAGCGGGATAAGAGGCTCTGGGGCCAACGTCCTGACTTTC; v_gene: TRBV5-1; d_gene: TRBD2; abundance: many; j_gene: TRBJ2-6
CDR3aa: CASSQEWGPVGVSYNSPLHF; CDR3nt: TGTGCCAGCAGCCAAGAGTGGGGACCGGTAGGGGTCAGCTATAATTCACCCCTCCACTTT; v_gene: TRBV3-1; d_gene: .; abundance: few; j_gene: TRBJ1-6
CDR3aa: CASSWGRENTDTQYF; CDR3nt: TGCGCCAGCAGCTGGGGCAGAGAAAACACAGATACGCAGTATTTT; v_gene: TRBV5-1; d_gene: .; abundance: few; j_gene: TRBJ2-3
CDR3aa: CSARVRGQAEQYF; CDR3nt: TGCAGTGCTAGAGTTAGGGGGCAGGCCGAGCAGTACTTC; v_gene: TRBV20-1; d_gene: TRBD1; abundance: .; j_gene: TRBJ2-7
CDR3aa: CASSPARNEQFF; CDR3nt: TGTGCCAGCTCACCAGCTCGGAATGAGCAGTTCTTC; v_gene: TRBV18; d_gene: .; abundance: many; j_gene: TRBJ2-1
CDR3aa: CASSLGPGGSTDTQYF; CDR3nt: TGTGCCAGCAGCTTAGGCCCGGGAGGGAGCACAGATACGCAGTATTTT; v_gene: TRBV7-2; d_gene: TRBD2; abundance: many; j_gene: TRBJ2-3
CDR3aa: CASSLGGKVSYNEQFF; CDR3nt: TGCGCCAGCAGCTTGGGGGGGAAGGTTAGCTACAATGAGCAGTTCTTC; v_gene: TRBV5-1; d_gene: .; abundance: few; j_gene: TRBJ2-1
CDR3aa: CAISGDSEKLFF; CDR3nt: TGTGCCATCAGTGGGGATTCAGAAAAACTGTTTTTT; v_gene: TRBV10-3; d_gene: .; abundance: .; j_gene: TRBJ1-4
CDR3aa: CASSQDTGYQPQHF; CDR3nt: TGTGCCAGCAGCCAAGATACAGGATACCAGCCCCAGCATTTT; v_gene: TRBV3-1; d_gene: .; abundance: .; j_gene: TRBJ1-5
CDR3aa: CASSPGLAGLFF; CDR3nt: TGTGCCAGCAGCCCGGGACTAGCGGGATTATTCTTC; v_gene: TRBV7-2; d_gene: TRBD2; abundance: many; j_gene: TRBJ2-1
CDR3aa: CSAIAGPSTDTQYF; CDR3nt: TGCAGTGCCATAGCGGGGCCTAGCACAGATACGCAGTATTTT; v_gene: TRBV20-1; d_gene: TRBD2; abundance: .; j_gene: TRBJ2-3
CDR3aa: CASNNIPGQRYNEQFF; CDR3nt: TGTGCCAGCAACAATATACCGGGACAGCGCTACAATGAGCAGTTCTTC; v_gene: TRBV28; d_gene: TRBD1; abundance: few; j_gene: TRBJ2-1
CDR3aa: CASSLGQGAQLEAFF; CDR3nt: TGTGCCAGCAGCCTGGGCCAGGGGGCTCAGCTCGAAGCTTTCTTT; v_gene: TRBV7-2; d_gene: TRBD1; abundance: few; j_gene: TRBJ1-1
CDR3aa: CASSAVAGARGEQYF; CDR3nt: TGTGCCAGCTCAGCTGTAGCGGGGGCACGGGGCGAGCAGTACTTC; v_gene: TRBV18; d_gene: TRBD2; abundance: .; j_gene: TRBJ2-7
CDR3aa: CSAGGYTEAFF; CDR3nt: TGCAGTGCCGGCGGCTACACTGAAGCTTTCTTT; v_gene: TRBV20-1; d_gene: .; abundance: .; j_gene: TRBJ1-1
CDR3aa: CASSLPGEHLYGYTF; CDR3nt: TGCGCCAGCAGCTTGCCCGGGGAACACCTCTATGGCTACACCTTC; v_gene: TRBV5-1; d_gene: .; abundance: .; j_gene: TRBJ1-2
CDR3aa: CATRSGTNYGYTF; CDR3nt: TGTGCCACCCGCTCTGGGACCAACTATGGCTACACCTTC; v_gene: TRBV24-1; d_gene: .; abundance: many; j_gene: TRBJ1-2
CDR3aa: CASSYPRPGMGYEQYF; CDR3nt: TGTGCCAGCAGTTACCCCAGACCTGGGATGGGGTACGAGCAGTACTTC; v_gene: TRBV6-5; d_gene: .; abundance: .; j_gene: TRBJ2-7
CDR3aa: CASSFSLLPGAGMRESYEQYF; CDR3nt: TGTGCCAGCAGTTTCTCTTTACTACCTGGTGCAGGGATGAGAGAGAGCTACGAGCAGTACTTC; v_gene: TRBV6-2/TRBV6-3; d_gene: .; abundance: .; j_gene: TRBJ2-7
CDR3aa: CASSLESGFGNIQYF; CDR3nt: TGCGCCAGCAGCTTGGAATCGGGATTTGGGAACATTCAGTACTTC; v_gene: TRBV5-1; d_gene: .; abundance: .; j_gene: TRBJ2-4
CDR3aa: CASSLEGQEGDEQYF; CDR3nt: TGTGCCAGCAGCTTAGAGGGGCAGGAGGGTGACGAGCAGTACTTC; v_gene: TRBV7-2; d_gene: .; abundance: few; j_gene: TRBJ2-7
CDR3aa: CATSRLGSAGELFF; CDR3nt: TGTGCCACCAGTAGGCTAGGAAGCGCCGGGGAGCTGTTTTTT; v_gene: TRBV24-1; d_gene: .; abundance: few; j_gene: TRBJ2-2
CDR3aa: CSASGQIYNEQFF; CDR3nt: TGCAGTGCTAGTGGACAGATTTACAATGAGCAGTTCTTC; v_gene: TRBV20-1; d_gene: .; abundance: .; j_gene: TRBJ2-1
CDR3aa: CASSPADKVGYGYTF; CDR3nt: TGTGCCAGCAGTCCCGCGGACAAGGTTGGCTATGGCTACACCTTC; v_gene: TRBV27; d_gene: .; abundance: .; j_gene: TRBJ1-2
CDR3aa: CASSLPGPVREQFF; CDR3nt: TGCGCCAGCAGCTTGCCCGGCCCCGTCAGGGAGCAGTTCTTC; v_gene: TRBV5-1; d_gene: .; abundance: few; j_gene: TRBJ2-1
CDR3aa: CSAGRSFSQHF; CDR3nt: TGCAGTGCTGGCCGGAGCTTTTCCCAGCACTTC; v_gene: TRBV20-1; d_gene: .; abundance: .; j_gene: TRBJ2-5
CDR3aa: CASSITGRETQYF; CDR3nt: TGTGCCAGCAGTATTACAGGGAGAGAGACCCAGTACTTC; v_gene: TRBV2; d_gene: .; abundance: .; j_gene: TRBJ2-5
CDR3aa: CSASGPLALEQFF; CDR3nt: TGCAGTGCTAGCGGACCCCTAGCGCTTGAGCAGTTCTTC; v_gene: TRBV20-1; d_gene: .; abundance: .; j_gene: TRBJ2-1
CDR3aa: CASSRGELAGGQQQATQYF; CDR3nt: TGTGCCAGCAGTCGCGGGGAGCTAGCGGGGGGCCAACAGCAGGCTACGCAGTATTTT; v_gene: TRBV6-2/TRBV6-3; d_gene: TRBD2; abundance: .; j_gene: TRBJ2-3
CDR3aa: CASSLVRVGTDTQYF; CDR3nt: TGTGCCAGCAGCTTAGTTAGGGTCGGCACAGATACGCAGTATTTT; v_gene: TRBV7-9; d_gene: .; abundance: .; j_gene: TRBJ2-3
CDR3aa: CASSRGAGEAFF; CDR3nt: TGTGCCAGCAGCCGGGGGGCGGGGGAAGCTTTCTTT; v_gene: TRBV3-1; d_gene: .; abundance: once; j_gene: TRBJ1-1
CDR3aa: CSVELSGRQETQYF; CDR3nt: TGCAGCGTTGAATTATCAGGGCGACAAGAGACCCAGTACTTC; v_gene: TRBV29-1; d_gene: .; abundance: many; j_gene: TRBJ2-5
CDR3aa: CASSQDWTGLAFF; CDR3nt: TGCGCCAGCAGCCAAGATTGGACAGGGTTAGCTTTCTTT; v_gene: TRBV4-1; d_gene: TRBD1; abundance: .; j_gene: TRBJ1-1
CDR3aa: CASRLTGAYEQYF; CDR3nt: TGTGCCAGCAGATTAACAGGAGCCTACGAGCAGTACTTC; v_gene: TRBV12-3/TRBV12-4; d_gene: .; abundance: few; j_gene: TRBJ2-7
CDR3aa: CASRPSRGDEEQYF; CDR3nt: TGCGCCAGCAGACCCTCCAGGGGCGATGAGGAGCAGTACTTC; v_gene: TRBV5-1; d_gene: .; abundance: .; j_gene: TRBJ2-7
CDR3aa: CSVERNLNTEAFF; CDR3nt: TGCAGCGTTGAACGAAACTTGAACACTGAAGCTTTCTTT; v_gene: TRBV29-1; d_gene: .; abundance: .; j_gene: TRBJ1-1
CDR3aa: CASSLRLAGDNEQFF; CDR3nt: TGTGCCAGCAGCTTACGGCTAGCGGGAGACAATGAGCAGTTCTTC; v_gene: TRBV7-3; d_gene: TRBD2; abundance: .; j_gene: TRBJ2-1
CDR3aa: CASSKGKRGQARGSYNSPLHF; CDR3nt: TGTGCCAGCAGCAAAGGCAAAAGGGGACAGGCTCGGGGTTCCTATAATTCACCCCTCCACTTT; v_gene: TRBV21-1; d_gene: .; abundance: many; j_gene: TRBJ1-6
CDR3aa: CASSYSKGGIQTQYF; CDR3nt: TGTGCCAGCAGTTACTCGAAGGGGGGCATACAGACCCAGTACTTC; v_gene: TRBV6-5; d_gene: .; abundance: .; j_gene: TRBJ2-5
CDR3aa: CASSLVGGINYEQYF; CDR3nt: TGTGCCAGCAGCTTAGTGGGGGGTATAAACTACGAGCAGTACTTC; v_gene: TRBV7-2; d_gene: .; abundance: few; j_gene: TRBJ2-7
CDR3aa: CASSSHLHNEQFF; CDR3nt: TGTGCCAGCAGTTCACACTTGCACAATGAGCAGTTCTTC; v_gene: TRBV27; d_gene: .; abundance: once; j_gene: TRBJ2-1
CDR3aa: CASSSGTGPRPSYEQYF; CDR3nt: TGTGCCAGCAGTTCCGGGACAGGTCCTCGTCCATCCTACGAGCAGTACTTC; v_gene: TRBV12-3/TRBV12-4; d_gene: TRBD1; abundance: few; j_gene: TRBJ2-7
CDR3aa: CASSLEPEETQYF; CDR3nt: TGTGCCAGCAGCTTAGAGCCGGAAGAGACCCAGTACTTC; v_gene: TRBV7-8; d_gene: .; abundance: few; j_gene: TRBJ2-5
CDR3aa: CSARTLAENTDTQYF; CDR3nt: TGCAGTGCTAGAACACTAGCGGAAAACACAGATACGCAGTATTTT; v_gene: TRBV20-1; d_gene: TRBD2; abundance: .; j_gene: TRBJ2-3
CDR3aa: CASSKARDRLKNQPQHF; CDR3nt: TGTGCCAGCAGCAAAGCGCGGGACAGGCTTAAGAATCAGCCCCAGCATTTT; v_gene: TRBV21-1; d_gene: .; abundance: .; j_gene: TRBJ1-5